The 14 T cell receptor beta chains below all came from one sample that was sequenced in a study of graft-versus-host responses after intestinal transplantation. These receptors' antigens are unknown. Only in-frame clones appear in the TCRdb table, and some are missing; sequencing was by immunoSEQ multiplex PCR. The top ten hold more than 0.95% of the sample, which has some 120,000 clones, around 94% seen once. Here the sequenced sample was unstimulated CD8+ T cells sorted from spleen or lymph node cells, taken before transplant. These receptors were collected from a human donor who was the organ donor for an intestinal transplant.

This clone was seen only once. The V gene is TRBV6-1, the J gene TRBJ2-5; possibly TRBD2 for D (6 bases). Trimming removed 3 bases at V and 0 bases at J, with 14 bases between. Germline-derived CDR1 and CDR2 are MNHNS and SASEGT. The CDR3 spans 16 residues. CDR3 nucleotide sequence: TGTGCCAGCAGTGATAGGAGCGGAGGGGACCAAGAGACCCAGTACTTC. It translates to CASSDRSGGDQETQYF.

V gene TRBV4-1 combines with J gene TRBJ2-1; no clear D gene. Trimming removed 0 bases from V and 7 bases from J, with 13 bases in between. Germline V gives CDR1 MGHRA, CDR2 YSYEKL. This CDR3 is 15 amino acids long. The CDR3, as DNA: TGCGCCAGCAGCCAAGAGGGTAGAAGTGAGAATGAGCAGTTCTTC. Its translation is CASSQEGRSENEQFF.

The V gene is TRBV20-1, the J gene TRBJ1-1; D gene ambiguous. V shed 8 bases and J shed 5 bases, with 9 bases lying between them. The CDR3 loop spans 10 amino acids. Germline V CDR1 and CDR2: DFQATT, SNEGSKA (reference sequence). The chain's CDR3 is CSIPRTEAFF. Written as DNA, the CDR3 is TGCAGTATCCCAAGAACTGAAGCTTTCTTT.

This clone was seen just once. This chain uses TRBV13 with TRBJ2-1; 10 nucleotides align to TRBD2. Germline assignment: CDR1 PRHDT and CDR2 FYEKMQ (reference sequence). The trim removed 3 bases at V and 4 bases at J, leaving 3 bases unmatched. This CDR3 has 15 amino acids. The CDR3 sequence: CASSLTSGLYNEQFF. The CDR3 DNA reads TGTGCCAGCAGCTTGACTAGCGGGCTTTACAATGAGCAGTTCTTC.

The chain uses TRBV5-4 and TRBJ2-3; TRBD1 agrees at 9 bases. The trim removed 0 bases at V and 5 bases at J, leaving 4 bases unmatched. The CDR3 has 15 amino acids. Per germline, CDR1 SGHNT and CDR2 YYREEE (reference sequence). The DNA of the CDR3 is TGTGCCAGCAGCTTGGACAGGGGGCTCGGAGATACGCAGTATTTT. Protein: CASSLDRGLGDTQYF.

This chain uses TRBV27 with TRBJ2-1; no clear D. Between the trimmed V and J ends, which lost 3 bases and 10 bases, there was a span of 10 bases. Germline loops: CDR1 MNHEY, CDR2 SMNVEV (reference sequence). CDR3 length: 12 residues. The CDR3 DNA reads TGTGCCAGCAGTTTGTCCTCCGGGGAGCAGTTCTTC. It encodes CASSLSSGEQFF.

The V gene is TRBV29-1, the J gene TRBJ1-1, with D uncertain. Per the germline V gene, CDR1 is SQVTM and CDR2 is ANQGSEA. The CDR3 is made up of 14 amino acids. Trimming pared 3 bases from V and 5 bases from J, leaving 16 bases between. As DNA, the CDR3 is TGCAGCGTTGAGTCCCGGGGATGGGGAACTGAAGCTTTCTTT. Translated: CSVESRGWGTEAFF.

The J gene is TRBJ2-1, the V gene TRBV4-1, with D perhaps matching TRBD2 (6 bases). Germline-derived CDR1 and CDR2 are MGHRA and YSYEKL. Deletions cut 4 bases from V and 0 bases from J, with 19 bases between. The CDR3 is 18 amino acids. The CDR3 loop is CASSRKDLAPSSYNEQFF. Here the CDR3 DNA reads TGCGCCAGCAGCCGAAAGGACCTAGCGCCGAGCTCCTACAATGAGCAGTTCTTC.

The chain carries TRBV6-6 and TRBJ2-3; no clear D. Per the germline V gene, CDR1 is MNHNY and CDR2 is SVGAGI (reference sequence). Between the trimmed V and J ends, which lost 6 bases and 3 bases, there was a span of 13 bases. CDR3 length: 14 residues. The chain's CDR3 is CASSPRAQTDTQYF. DNA of the CDR3: TGTGCCAGCAGCCCCCGGGCACAAACAGATACGCAGTATTTT.

CDR3 sequence: CASSPGPGYTF. CDR3 DNA sequence: TGTGCCAGCAGCCCGGGTCCTGGCTACACCTTC. The genes are TRBV6-1 and TRBJ1-2; D uncertain. Germline CDR1 is MNHNS and CDR2 is SASEGT. The CDR3 contains 11 residues. Trimming removed 6 bases at V and 7 bases at J, with 9 bases between.

The V gene is TRBV13, the J gene TRBJ2-5, with TRBD2 identical over 14 bases. The J call is uncertain, as TRBJ2-7 better fits the DNA end. Germline lookup yields CDR1 PRHDT and CDR2 FYEKMQ (reference sequence). The CDR3 totals 16 residues. CDR3 residues: CASSPRTSGRNYEQYF. The CDR3 DNA reads TGTGCCAGCAGCCCCAGGACTAGCGGGAGGAACTACGAGCAGTACTTC.

There are a few counts of this clone. V usage is TRBV5-7 and J usage is TRBJ2-7, with TRBD2 matching over 7 bases. TRBV5-7 is an ORF, with its function uncertain. The V and J ends lost 4 bases and 7 bases, in that order; junction bases with no gene match: 14. The CDR3 has 15 amino acids. This CDR3 is CASSLGGGALKEQYF. As DNA, the CDR3 is TGTGCCAGCAGCCTGGGGGGGGGAGCCCTGAAGGAGCAGTACTTC.

The V and J genes are TRBV11-2 and TRBJ2-3; D is unclear. CDR3 size: 13 residues. The germline gives CDR1 SGHAT, CDR2 FQNNGV. With 7 bases removed from V and 9 bases from J, the gap between germline ends came to 17 bases. CDR3: CASTPTFRATQYF. The CDR3, as DNA: TGTGCCAGCACCCCTACTTTTAGGGCGACGCAGTATTTT.

The rearrangement uses TRBV10-2 and TRBJ2-7; no clear D. The germline V gene encodes CDR1 WSHSY and CDR2 SAAADI. Trimming stripped 4 bases from V and 3 bases from J, with 16 bases between. The CDR3 consists of 15 residues. CDR3 loop: CASSAVRFPFYEQYF. The CDR3, as DNA: TGCGCCAGCAGTGCCGTAAGGTTTCCCTTCTACGAGCAGTACTTC.